Following are 27 T cell receptor beta chains from one sample sequenced in a study of OX40 agonist ivuxolimab in advanced cancers. Libraries were prepared through the immunoSEQ multiplex PCR assay. The table comes from immuneACCESS by way of TCRdb, which keeps in-frame sequences with V and J called. Part of the clones is missing from these tables; in studies checked, under half for an unresolved V gene and the rest for unknown reasons. The sample records approximately 100,000 clones, about 92% of which are singletons. The ten largest clones represent around 1.5% of the sample. Source: CD4+ or CD8+ T cells sorted from blood, taken in a trial of the OX40 agonist ivuxolimab. These receptor sequences come from an adult with an advanced solid tumor such as melanoma, head and neck, liver or kidney cancer.

The V gene is TRBV9, the J gene TRBJ2-1; 9 bases match TRBD1. This CDR3 is built from 16 residues. Germline trimming cut 0 bases from V and 6 bases from J; bases unmatched to any gene: 7. CDR1 and CDR2 (germline): SGDLS, YYNGEE. CDR3 protein: CASSVASTGGGNEQFF. CDR3 DNA sequence: TGTGCCAGCAGCGTAGCTTCGACAGGGGGAGGCAATGAGCAGTTCTTC.

In its sample, this clone was seen a few times. V gene TRBV19 combines with J gene TRBJ2-1; the match to TRBD2 covers 8 bases. The CDR3 covers 16 residues. Unmatched junction bases numbered 11, after V lost 5 bases and J lost 5 bases. Germline CDR1 and CDR2: LNHDA and SQIVND (reference sequence). CDR3 region: CASSVSGSTFNNEQFF. Written as DNA, the CDR3 is TGTGCCAGTAGTGTCAGCGGGAGCACCTTCAACAATGAGCAGTTCTTC.

The chain uses TRBV18 and TRBJ2-7, with D possibly TRBD2 on 6 matching bases. Trimming took 0 bases from V and 1 from J, leaving 16 bases between them. Looked up from germline, CDR1 is KGHSH and CDR2 is LQKENI. The CDR3 length is 17 residues. The CDR3 bases are TGTGCCAGCTCACCACCGGAGGTTAGCGGAAAGTCCTACGAGCAGTACTTC. Residues: CASSPPEVSGKSYEQYF.

The chain links TRBV11-2 to TRBJ2-3; 7 positions match TRBD2. Germline V gives CDR1 SGHAT, CDR2 FQNNGV. The junction had 2 bases not matched to a gene; V was cut back by 3 bases and J by 2 bases. The CDR3 consists of 14 residues. The CDR3 region is CASSFTSATDTQYF. CDR3 nucleotides: TGTGCCAGCAGCTTCACTAGCGCCACAGATACGCAGTATTTT. The full variable domain, in which reference TRBV11-2 and TRBJ2-3 provide the parts outside the CDR3, is EAGVAQSPRYKIIEKRQSVAFWCNPISGHATLYWYQQILGQGPKLLIQFQNNGVVDDSQLPKDRFSAERLKGVDSTLKIQPAKLEDSAVYLCASSFTSATDTQYFGPGTRLTVL.

This clone was found once. This chain links TRBV6-1 with TRBJ1-1; 8 bases are shared with TRBD1. This CDR3 comprises 15 residues. Germline trimming cut 3 bases from V and 5 bases from J; bases unmatched to any gene: 8. Germline CDR1 reads MNHNS; CDR2 reads SASEGT. The CDR3 bases are TGTGCCAGCAGTGATCCGGGCAGGGGGCGGACTGAAGCTTTCTTT. Translation: CASSDPGRGRTEAFF.

CDR3 coding DNA: TGTGCCAGCCGGGACAGGGCCTCCTACGAGCAGTACTTC. Protein sequence: CASRDRASYEQYF. The chain combines TRBV7-9 with TRBJ2-7, with TRBD1 matching over 9 bases. Germline V gene lookup returns CDR1 SEHNR and CDR2 FQNEAQ (reference sequence). Trimming took 8 bases from V and 0 from J; bases not matched to a gene: 2. The CDR3 consists of 13 residues.

The CDR3 nucleotides read TGTGCCAGCAGGCGACAGGGTGACAATCAGCCCCAGCATTTT. Amino acids: CASRRQGDNQPQHF. The rearrangement joins TRBV6-1 to TRBJ1-5; the match to TRBD1 covers 7 bases. Germline trimming cut 6 bases from V and 3 bases from J; bases unmatched to any gene: 5. This CDR3 is 14 amino acids long. Germline V gives CDR1 MNHNS, CDR2 SASEGT.

The chain couples TRBV2 to TRBJ2-1; TRBD2 is a possible D gene (6 bases). The CDR3 length is 13 residues. The V gene lost 5 bases and the J gene lost 9 bases, with 14 bases spanning the gap. Germline CDR1 reads SNHLY; CDR2 reads FYNNEI. The CDR3 coding sequence is TGTGCCAGCAGTTTCAATGGGGGGACTGAGCAGTTCTTC. Translation gives CASSFNGGTEQFF.

CDR3 nucleotide sequence: TGTGCCAGCAGCCCAACAGGGGCGGCCCAGTACTTC. The encoded protein is CASSPTGAAQYF. The chain links TRBV11-2 to TRBJ2-5; 7 bases align to TRBD1. CDR1 is SGHAT, CDR2 FQNNGV, per germline. The CDR3 sequence is 12 residues long. V dropped 5 bases and J dropped 9; count of bases not matched to a gene: 6.

The V call is TRBV4-2, the J call TRBJ2-7, with 13 bases fitting TRBD2. Losses at the gene ends were 0 bases for V and 6 bases for J; bases not matched to a gene: 5. The CDR3 sequence is 16 residues long. Germline V lookup: CDR1 LGHNA, CDR2 YNFKEQ. CDR3 protein: CASSQDGWTSGSEQYF. Written as DNA, the CDR3 is TGTGCCAGCAGCCAAGATGGGTGGACTAGCGGGAGCGAGCAGTACTTC.

This sequence joins TRBV7-9 and TRBJ2-3; D is possibly TRBD2 (6 bases). Germline V lookup: CDR1 SEHNR, CDR2 FQNEAQ (reference sequence). V was shortened by 1 base and J by 0 bases, with 14 bases between the two germline ends. The CDR3 spans 17 residues. This CDR3 is CASSLDLAGPSTDTQYF. DNA for the CDR3: TGTGCCAGCAGCTTAGACCTGGCGGGACCCAGCACAGATACGCAGTATTTT.

The V gene is TRBV11-3, the J gene TRBJ2-3; D not resolved. CDR1 and CDR2 from the germline V gene are SGHNT and YENEEA. The CDR3 covers 14 residues. Trimming took off 6 bases at V and 3 bases at J, with 13 bases between the two ends. The CDR3 spells CASSQTAATDTQYF. DNA of the CDR3: TGTGCCAGCAGTCAAACTGCGGCAACAGATACGCAGTATTTT.

A few counts support this clone. This CDR3 is also generated by other DNA sequences in the sample. The chain is built from TRBV6-5 and TRBJ2-7; possible D gene TRBD1, 6 bases. This CDR3 has 14 amino acids. Germline CDR1 is MNHEY and CDR2 is SVGAGI. V shed 5 bases and J shed 1 base, with 12 bases lying between them. CDR3 sequence (DNA): TGTGCCAGCAGTACTAACAGGGAATCCTACGAGCAGTACTTC. Protein: CASSTNRESYEQYF.

The chain combines TRBV7-6 with TRBJ2-2; 11 bases map to TRBD1. Germline V gene lookup returns CDR1 SGHVS and CDR2 FNYEAQ. The CDR3 length is 15 residues. V shed 5 bases and J 6 bases; nucleotides not matched to a gene: 5. The CDR3 DNA sequence: TGTGCCAGCAGCCTCGGGACAGGGGGTTCCGGGGAGCTGTTTTTT. As protein: CASSLGTGGSGELFF. Variable domain in full (rest from reference TRBV7-6 and TRBJ2-2): GAGVSQSPRYKVTKRGQDVALRCDPISGHVSLYWYRQALGQGPEFLTYFNYEAQQDKSGLPNDRFSAERPEGSISTLTIQRTEQRDSAMYRCASSLGTGGSGELFFGEGSRLTVL.

The rearrangement uses TRBV18 and TRBJ1-5; 8 positions agree with TRBD1. V lost 5 bases to trimming and J lost 11 bases; unmatched junction nucleotides: 8. The CDR3 extends over 13 amino acids. CDR1 is KGHSH and CDR2 is LQKENI in the germline V gene. CDR3 coding DNA: TGTGCCAGCTCAGAGACAGGGGAAACGGCCCAGCATTTT. This sequence encodes CASSETGETAQHF. Full variable domain (rest looked up from reference TRBV18 and TRBJ1-5): NAGVMQNPRHLVRRRGQEARLRCSPMKGHSHVYWYRQLPEEGLKFMVYLQKENIIDESGMPKERFSAEFPKEGPSILRIQQVVRGDSAAYFCASSETGETAQHFGDGTRLSIL.

This clone was seen more than once but under ten times. The CDR3 reads CASSVGVGKNYGYTF. In DNA form, the CDR3 reads TGTGCCAGCAGCGTAGGCGTGGGCAAGAACTATGGCTACACCTTC. This chain joins TRBV9 and TRBJ1-2; no reliable D call. V was shortened by 0 bases and J by 2 bases, with 11 bases between the two germline ends. CDR1 and CDR2 (germline): SGDLS, YYNGEE. The CDR3 has 15 amino acids.

The chain recombines TRBV11-1 with TRBJ1-5, with 10 bases fitting TRBD1. CDR1 is SGHAT and CDR2 is FQDESV in the germline V gene (reference sequence). J gave up 7 bases and V 4 bases, and 7 bases lay outside the gene matches. This CDR3 contains 15 residues. The CDR3 DNA follows: TGTGCCAGCAGCTATTCGACAGGGGGCGTCCAGCCCCAGCATTTT. It is translated as CASSYSTGGVQPQHF. Together with reference TRBV11-1 and TRBJ1-5, the CDR3 gives the full variable domain: EAEVAQSPRYKITEKSQAVAFWCDPISGHATLYWYRQILGQGPELLVQFQDESVVDDSQLPKDRFSAERLKGVDSTLKIQPAELGDSAMYLCASSYSTGGVQPQHFGDGTRLSIL.

This chain links TRBV27 with TRBJ2-1; 7 bases fit TRBD2. The CDR3 runs 15 residues. Per germline, CDR1 MNHEY and CDR2 SMNVEV (reference sequence). Losses at the gene ends were 5 bases for V and 8 bases for J; bases not matched to a gene: 12. In nucleotides, the CDR3 is TGTGCCAGCAGTGCTACTAGCGAGAGCCACTATGAGCAGTTCTTC. It yields the protein CASSATSESHYEQFF.

The chain recombines TRBV12-5 with TRBJ2-1; the D gene is possibly TRBD1 (6 bases). Per germline, CDR1 LGHNT and CDR2 FRNRAP. Trimming left V 0 bases short and J 7 bases short, with 16 bases between. The CDR3 has 16 residues. The CDR3 sequence: CASGLVIAGELNEQFF. The DNA for the CDR3 is TGTGCTAGTGGTTTGGTAATCGCAGGGGAACTGAATGAGCAGTTCTTC.

This sequence joins TRBV5-1 and TRBJ2-5; D unresolved. The CDR3 length is 14 residues. Looked up from germline, CDR1 is SGHRS and CDR2 is YFSETQ. Between the trimmed V and J ends, which lost 0 bases and 0 bases, there was a span of 6 bases. CDR3 coding DNA: TGCGCCAGCAGCTTGGCCGGCAACCAAGAGACCCAGTACTTC. It yields the protein CASSLAGNQETQYF.

The chain combines TRBV5-1 with TRBJ2-3; D call uncertain. The CDR3 spans 11 residues. Germline V gene sequence: CDR1 SGHRS, CDR2 YFSETQ. Trimming cost V 4 bases and J 6 bases, with 6 bases left between them. Here the CDR3 reads CASSLRDTQYF. In DNA, the CDR3 is TGCGCCAGCAGCCTTAGGGATACGCAGTATTTT.

The rearrangement links TRBV5-4 to TRBJ2-7; possible D gene TRBD1, 6 bases. Germline CDR1 reads SGHNT; CDR2 reads YYREEE (reference sequence). V dropped 2 bases and J dropped 0 bases, with 15 bases sitting between them. The length of the CDR3 is 16 residues. The CDR3 here is CASSFGGRPSSYEQYF. The CDR3 DNA follows: TGTGCCAGCAGCTTTGGGGGCCGTCCGAGCTCCTACGAGCAGTACTTC.

This sequence joins TRBV10-3 and TRBJ2-7; 12 bases fit TRBD1. Germline V gene data show CDR1 as ENHRY and CDR2 as SYGVKD. CDR3 length equals 14 residues. Trimming cost V 6 bases and J 1 base; bases outside gene matches: 1. CDR3 sequence reads: CAIRGQGASYEQYF. CDR3 sequence (DNA): TGTGCCATCAGGGGACAGGGGGCATCCTACGAGCAGTACTTC.

This chain uses TRBV9 with TRBJ1-6, with D possibly matching TRBD1 (5 bases). The CDR3 consists of 16 residues. The germline V gene encodes CDR1 SGDLS and CDR2 YYNGEE. V shed 0 bases and J shed 5 bases, with 12 bases lying between them. CDR3 in amino acids: CASSVATGPDNSPLHF. CDR3 DNA sequence: TGTGCCAGCAGCGTAGCTACGGGACCCGATAATTCACCCCTCCACTTT.

The chain recombines TRBV14 with TRBJ2-2, with 11 bases lining up with TRBD2. The CDR3 spans 19 residues. The V gene's germline CDR1 is SGHDN and CDR2 FVKESK. J gave up 1 base and V 4 bases, and 11 bases lay outside the gene matches. CDR3 residues: CASSLRSGLADLNTGELFF. The CDR3, as DNA: TGTGCCAGCAGCCTCCGATCGGGACTAGCGGACTTGAACACCGGGGAGCTGTTTTTT.

The chain links TRBV28 to TRBJ2-1, with 12 bases aligning to TRBD2. Germline trimming cut 10 bases from V and 8 bases from J; bases unmatched to any gene: 6. Germline values: CDR1 MDHEN, CDR2 SYDVKM. There are 13 residues in the CDR3. The CDR3 bases are TGTGCCACCCGACTAGCGGGAGTATATGAGCAGTTCTTC. Translation gives CATRLAGVYEQFF.

This clone was observed once. The V gene is TRBV6-1, the J gene TRBJ1-1, with D uncertain. V shed 6 bases and J shed 11 bases, with 19 bases lying between them. Germline assignment: CDR1 MNHNS and CDR2 SASEGT. This CDR3 region has 13 residues. The CDR3: CASRPGPSYEAFF. The CDR3 nucleotides are TGTGCCAGCAGGCCGGGCCCGAGTTATGAGGCTTTCTTT.